These 12 T cell receptor beta chains share one sample of origin, sequenced in a study of read filtering for tumor transcriptome and immune sequencing. The library was built from roughly 400 ng RNA with molecular barcoded adaptors for alpha/delta and beta/gamma chains. TCRdb used MiXCR to reprocess the reads, holding one entry per CDR3 protein. Among some 48,000 distinct CDR3 sequences listed, about 19% were seen once. The specimen sequenced was a population of CD138-negative cells sorted from bone marrow. Source of these receptors: a donor at least 40 years old with multiple myeloma.

The table lists this clonotype with many counts. The gene calls are TRBV9 and TRBJ2-1, with 10 nucleotides matching TRBD2. This CDR3 region has 15 residues. Trimming at V came to 0 bases and at J to 5 bases, leaving 2 bases not matched to a gene. Germline V lookup: CDR1 SGDLS, CDR2 YYNGEE. The CDR3 loop reads CASSVGTSGHNEQFF. CDR3 coding DNA: TGTGCCAGCAGCGTAGGGACTAGCGGTCACAATGAGCAGTTCTTC.

This clonotype occurred once. The rearrangement joins TRBV7-9 to TRBJ1-3; unclear D gene. The CDR3 totals 14 residues. Germline V gene data show CDR1 as SEHNR and CDR2 as FQNEAQ (reference sequence). V was pared by 2 bases and J by 3 bases, with 8 bases between. DNA for the CDR3: TGTGCCAGCAGCTTAAGAGAAATTGGAAACACCATATATTTT. Its protein is CASSLREIGNTIYF. Together with reference TRBV7-9 and TRBJ1-3, the CDR3 gives the full variable domain: DTGVSQNPRHKITKRGQNVTFRCDPISEHNRLYWYRQTLGQGPEFLTYFQNEAQLEKSRLLSDRFSAERPKGSFSTLEIQRTEQGDSAMYLCASSLREIGNTIYFGEGSWLTVV.

This clonotype was counted only a few times. V is TRBV24-1 and J is TRBJ1-2; D is possibly TRBD1 (5 bases). V was clipped by 5 bases and J by 2 bases, with 11 bases between them. Germline-derived CDR1 and CDR2 are KGHDR and SFDVKD. The CDR3 totals 14 residues. The CDR3 sequence: CATSAGGLNYGYTF. CDR3 DNA sequence: TGTGCCACCAGTGCCGGGGGATTAAACTATGGCTACACCTTC.

This clonotype was picked up a small number of times. The chain joins TRBV5-1 to TRBJ1-2, with 7 bases fitting TRBD1. The CDR3 is 14 residues long. From germline, CDR1 is SGHRS and CDR2 YFSETQ. V shed 5 bases and J 6 bases; nucleotides not matched to a gene: 10. The CDR3: CASRRQGAGDGYTF. CDR3 nucleotides: TGCGCCAGCAGGAGACAGGGAGCAGGTGATGGCTACACCTTC.

The chain combines TRBV12-5 with TRBJ2-1; D remains ambiguous. Germline V gene sequence: CDR1 LGHNT, CDR2 FRNRAP. This CDR3 is built from 14 residues. The V end was cut by 7 bases, the J end by 0 bases, with 10 bases between. DNA of the CDR3: TGTGCTAGTGTTAGCTCAAGCTCCTACAATGAGCAGTTCTTC. This gives the protein CASVSSSSYNEQFF.

Of note for this clonotype: The CDR3 ends on some other residue instead of the conserved phenylalanine or tryptophan, so this is likely a read error. The V call is TRBV20-1, the J call TRBJ2-5; D might be TRBD2 (5 bases). CDR3 length: 11 amino acids. CDR1 and CDR2 (germline): DFQATT, SNEGSKA (reference sequence). CDR3 sequence reads: CSGQRQGTQYL. The CDR3, as DNA: TGCAGTGGGCAGCGGCAAGGGACCCAGTACCTC.

The chain is built from TRBV5-6 and TRBJ1-2, with D possibly TRBD1 on 5 matching bases. Deletions cut 3 bases from V and 4 bases from J, with 13 bases between. This CDR3 spans 14 amino acids. Germline-derived CDR1 and CDR2 are SGHDT and YYEEEE. CDR3 nucleotide sequence: TGTGCCAGCAGCTCGGGGCGAGAGACCTATGGCTACACCTTC. This sequence encodes CASSSGRETYGYTF.

About this clonotype: A much more abundant neighbour one base away suggests this may be a read error. The chain carries TRBV3-1 and TRBJ2-7; 7 nucleotides agree with TRBD2. V was clipped by 4 bases and J by 5 bases; unmatched bases: 5. There are 13 residues in the CDR3. Germline V gene data show CDR1 as LGHDT and CDR2 as YNNKEL (reference sequence). DNA for the CDR3: TGTGCCAGCAGCCGACTAGCAGCTCACGAGCAGTACTTC. It encodes CASSRLAAHEQYF.

The V and J genes are TRBV19 and TRBJ2-1, with TRBD2 matching 8 bases. The germline V gene has CDR1 LNHDA and CDR2 SQIVND (reference sequence). J lost 8 bases, V lost 3 bases, and 18 bases had no gene match. The CDR3 contains 18 residues. CDR3 loop: CASSIRHRFSGSLDEQFF. DNA for the CDR3: TGTGCCAGTAGTATCCGTCACCGGTTCAGCGGGAGTCTCGATGAGCAGTTCTTC.

This clonotype was counted many times. V usage is TRBV27 and J usage is TRBJ1-5; D perhaps matches TRBD1 (5 bases). Deletions cut 6 bases from V and 0 bases from J, with 18 bases between. The germline gives CDR1 MNHEY, CDR2 SMNVEV (reference sequence). The CDR3 consists of 17 residues. The CDR3 coding sequence is TGTGCCAGCAGCCCCGACACTGGGGGAAATAGCAATCAGCCCCAGCATTTT. Amino acids: CASSPDTGGNSNQPQHF.

In DNA, the CDR3 is TGTGCCAGCAGCTTGAATAGGCCGGGATTAGTCGAAAAACTGTTTTTT. It translates to CASSLNRPGLVEKLFF. The chain employs TRBV5-4 and TRBJ1-4; D remains unclear. V was cut by 1 base and J by 8 bases, with 18 bases left in between. The CDR3 loop spans 16 amino acids. Germline CDR1 and CDR2: SGHNT and YYREEE (reference sequence).

At least ten counts were recorded for this clonotype. This chain joins TRBV29-1 and TRBJ2-2; possible D gene TRBD1, 6 bases. Germline V CDR1 and CDR2: SQVTM, ANQGSEA. The CDR3 consists of 13 residues. Trimming removed 3 bases at V and 8 bases at J, with 13 bases between. CDR3 in amino acids: CSVDSGAEGELFF. The CDR3, as DNA: TGCAGCGTTGACTCAGGGGCAGAGGGGGAGCTGTTTTTT.